A selection of T cell receptor beta chains follows, all from one sample in a study of cytomegalovirus exposure and HLA in healthy donors. Clones were read by immunoSEQ multiplex PCR, and TCRdb kept only the in-frame ones, dropping some. Of approximately 190,000 clones detected, 82% appear once; the ten largest clones hold less than 0.85%. The sample was PBMCs. These receptors originate from a woman between 18 and 30 years old in good health and CMV-seronegative. The CDR3 runs from the conserved cysteine through the conserved F or W. Each record gives: CDR3 DNA, CDR3 protein, D gene, V gene, J gene, clone size. The D gene is left open where the match is weak. Size is stated for part of the rows, as once, few or many counts, or as a class when the clone is expanded.

cdr3_nt: TGTGCCAGCAGCGTTGGCAAGGGGGTAACCTACAATGAGCAGTTCTTC; cdr3_aa: CASSVGKGVTYNEQFF; d_call: NA; v_call: TRBV9; j_call: TRBJ2-1; clone_size: NA
cdr3_nt: TGTGCCAGCAGGAGGGACAGGGCGGGACAGCCCCAGCATTTT; cdr3_aa: CASRRDRAGQPQHF; d_call: TRBD1; v_call: TRBV6-5; j_call: TRBJ1-5; clone_size: NA
cdr3_nt: TGTGCCAGCAGCGATAAACCTATCGTCGAGCAGTACTTC; cdr3_aa: CASSDKPIVEQYF; d_call: NA; v_call: TRBV11-2; j_call: TRBJ2-7; clone_size: once
cdr3_nt: TGTGCCAGCAGCTCGACTGGACTAGCGGTCTATGGGAATGAGCAGTTCTTC; cdr3_aa: CASSSTGLAVYGNEQFF; d_call: TRBD2; v_call: TRBV7-9; j_call: TRBJ2-1; clone_size: NA
cdr3_nt: TGTGCCAGCAGTTACCACTCGACAGGGGTGGTCGAGCAGTACTTC; cdr3_aa: CASSYHSTGVVEQYF; d_call: TRBD1; v_call: TRBV6-5; j_call: TRBJ2-7; clone_size: NA
cdr3_nt: TGTGCCAGCAGCCCTATAGGGGGGGACACTGAAGCTTTCTTT; cdr3_aa: CASSPIGGDTEAFF; d_call: NA; v_call: TRBV7-3; j_call: TRBJ1-1; clone_size: NA
cdr3_nt: TGTGCCAGCAGTTCCGGGACAGGGAAACTTCGAGCTTTCTTT; cdr3_aa: CASSSGTGKLRAFF; d_call: TRBD1; v_call: TRBV28; j_call: TRBJ1-1; clone_size: NA
cdr3_nt: TGTGCCAGCAGTTTCCAGGGGCTAGCTTTGGGTACAGATACGCAGTATTTT; cdr3_aa: CASSFQGLALGTDTQYF; d_call: NA; v_call: TRBV28; j_call: TRBJ2-3; clone_size: NA
cdr3_nt: TGCGCCAGCAGCTCCCCGGCGGGGAATGAGCAGTTCTTC; cdr3_aa: CASSSPAGNEQFF; d_call: NA; v_call: TRBV5-1; j_call: TRBJ2-1; clone_size: NA
cdr3_nt: TGTGCCACCAGCGACGCCCCCTTGGGACTATCCTACGAGCAGTACTTC; cdr3_aa: CATSDAPLGLSYEQYF; d_call: TRBD2; v_call: TRBV15; j_call: TRBJ2-7; clone_size: NA
cdr3_nt: TGTGCCACCTTGGGGCAGGGGGCAGATGAGCAGTTCTTC; cdr3_aa: CATLGQGADEQFF; d_call: TRBD1; v_call: TRBV27; j_call: TRBJ2-1; clone_size: NA
cdr3_nt: TGTGCCAGCAGCTTGGTAGGCCCAGCGGTGAATGAGCAGTTCTTC; cdr3_aa: CASSLVGPAVNEQFF; d_call: NA; v_call: TRBV5-6; j_call: TRBJ2-1; clone_size: NA
cdr3_nt: TGTGCCAGTAGACCTCAAGGGGGTCTGTATGGCTACACCTTC; cdr3_aa: CASRPQGGLYGYTF; d_call: NA; v_call: TRBV19; j_call: TRBJ1-2; clone_size: NA
cdr3_nt: TGTGCCAGCAGCTCGGGACTAGCGGGGACTCACCAAGAGACCCAGTACTTC; cdr3_aa: CASSSGLAGTHQETQYF; d_call: TRBD2; v_call: TRBV5-8; j_call: TRBJ2-5; clone_size: NA
cdr3_nt: TGTGCCAGCAGCGTAGGCAGGTCCTCCTATGGCTACACCTTC; cdr3_aa: CASSVGRSSYGYTF; d_call: NA; v_call: TRBV9; j_call: TRBJ1-2; clone_size: NA
cdr3_nt: TGTGCCAGCAGTGACCGGGACAGAGCCTACGAGCAGTACTTC; cdr3_aa: CASSDRDRAYEQYF; d_call: TRBD1; v_call: TRBV6-6; j_call: TRBJ2-7; clone_size: NA
cdr3_nt: TGTGCCATCAGTGTTAGCGGGAGCAACGAGCAGTACTTC; cdr3_aa: CAISVSGSNEQYF; d_call: TRBD2; v_call: TRBV10-3; j_call: TRBJ2-7; clone_size: NA
cdr3_nt: TGCGCCAGCAGCACAGGACCTGTCCAAGAGACCCAGTACTTC; cdr3_aa: CASSTGPVQETQYF; d_call: NA; v_call: TRBV5-1; j_call: TRBJ2-5; clone_size: NA
cdr3_nt: TGTGCCAGCATTAAGGACAGGGGGCCCGCAGATACGCAGTATTTT; cdr3_aa: CASIKDRGPADTQYF; d_call: TRBD1; v_call: TRBV6-1; j_call: TRBJ2-3; clone_size: few
cdr3_nt: TGTGCCACCAGCAGAGATTCGAGCCAGGGGGCCATTGGCTACACCTTC; cdr3_aa: CATSRDSSQGAIGYTF; d_call: TRBD1; v_call: TRBV15; j_call: TRBJ1-2; clone_size: NA
cdr3_nt: TGTGCCAGCAGTCGTAGGGGGGGGTCCTACAATGAGCAGTTCTTC; cdr3_aa: CASSRRGGSYNEQFF; d_call: NA; v_call: TRBV5-8; j_call: TRBJ2-1; clone_size: NA
cdr3_nt: TGCGCCAGCAGCCTTCGACAGGGGGTCGTCTACGAGCAGTACTTC; cdr3_aa: CASSLRQGVVYEQYF; d_call: TRBD1; v_call: TRBV5-1; j_call: TRBJ2-7; clone_size: NA
cdr3_nt: TGTGCCAGCAGTCCCCGGGGACTAACTTACTCTGGGGCCAACGTCCTGACTTTC; cdr3_aa: CASSPRGLTYSGANVLTF; d_call: TRBD2; v_call: TRBV27; j_call: TRBJ2-6; clone_size: NA
cdr3_nt: TGTGCCAGCAGTGAATCTTCCGGGGACAGGGCGCTCTATGGCTACACCTTC; cdr3_aa: CASSESSGDRALYGYTF; d_call: TRBD1; v_call: TRBV2; j_call: TRBJ1-2; clone_size: NA
cdr3_nt: TGTGCCAGCAGCCCTCATAGCGGGAGGGGCGAGGAGACCCAGTACTTC; cdr3_aa: CASSPHSGRGEETQYF; d_call: TRBD2; v_call: TRBV7-2; j_call: TRBJ2-5; clone_size: NA
cdr3_nt: TGTGCCAGTAGTAAAGGGACAGGGGTCGATGGAGCTTTCTTT; cdr3_aa: CASSKGTGVDGAFF; d_call: TRBD1; v_call: TRBV19; j_call: TRBJ1-1; clone_size: NA
cdr3_nt: TGCAGCGTAGGACTAGGCGACGAGCAGTACTTC; cdr3_aa: CSVGLGDEQYF; d_call: TRBD2; v_call: TRBV29-1; j_call: TRBJ2-7; clone_size: once
cdr3_nt: TGCAGCGTTGAAGTGCGAGGCGTTCGAGAGACCCAGTACTTC; cdr3_aa: CSVEVRGVRETQYF; d_call: NA; v_call: TRBV29-1; j_call: TRBJ2-5; clone_size: NA
cdr3_nt: TGTGCCAGCAGCGGGACTAGCCTGACAGATACGCAGTATTTT; cdr3_aa: CASSGTSLTDTQYF; d_call: TRBD2; v_call: TRBV9; j_call: TRBJ2-3; clone_size: NA
cdr3_nt: TGTGCCAGCAGCCCAGACATTAGCACAGATACGCAGTATTTT; cdr3_aa: CASSPDISTDTQYF; d_call: NA; v_call: TRBV7-9; j_call: TRBJ2-3; clone_size: NA
cdr3_nt: TGTGCCAGCAGGTCTACTAGCGGGGGGACCCAGTACTTC; cdr3_aa: CASRSTSGGTQYF; d_call: TRBD2; v_call: TRBV6-1; j_call: TRBJ2-5; clone_size: NA